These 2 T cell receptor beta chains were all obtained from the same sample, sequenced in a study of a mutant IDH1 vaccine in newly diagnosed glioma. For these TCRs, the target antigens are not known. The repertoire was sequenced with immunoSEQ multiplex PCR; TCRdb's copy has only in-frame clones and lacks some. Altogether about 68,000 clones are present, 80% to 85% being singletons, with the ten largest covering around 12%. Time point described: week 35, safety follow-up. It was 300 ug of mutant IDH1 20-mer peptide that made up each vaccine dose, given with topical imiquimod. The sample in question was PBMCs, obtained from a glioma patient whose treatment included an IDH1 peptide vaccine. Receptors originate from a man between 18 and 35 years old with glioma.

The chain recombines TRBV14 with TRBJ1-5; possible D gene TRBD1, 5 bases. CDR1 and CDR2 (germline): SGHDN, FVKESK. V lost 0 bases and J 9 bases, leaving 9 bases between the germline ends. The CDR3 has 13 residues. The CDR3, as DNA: TGTGCCAGCAGCCAAGATGTCGGGGGGCCCCAGCATTTT. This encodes CASSQDVGGPQHF.

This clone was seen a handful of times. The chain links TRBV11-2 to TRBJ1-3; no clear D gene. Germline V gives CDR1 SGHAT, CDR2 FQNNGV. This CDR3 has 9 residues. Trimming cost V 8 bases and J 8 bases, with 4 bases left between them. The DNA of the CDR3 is TGTGCCAGCGGAGACACCATATATTTT. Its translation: CASGDTIYF. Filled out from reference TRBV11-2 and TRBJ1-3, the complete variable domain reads EAGVAQSPRYKIIEKRQSVAFWCNPISGHATLYWYQQILGQGPKLLIQFQNNGVVDDSQLPKDRFSAERLKGVDSTLKIQPAKLEDSAVYLCASGDTIYFGEGSWLTVV.